Listed here are 31 T cell receptor beta chains from one sample, sequenced in a study of T-cell memory formation after mild COVID-19. In TCRdb, the 5' RACE reads were re-called with MiXCR into one record per CDR3 protein. The sample holds about 430,000 distinct CDR3 sequences; roughly 24% are singletons and the top ten take around 8.7%. Sequencing was carried out using PBMCs or a T cell subset sorted from them (not recorded which). Source of these receptors: an adult woman who had mild COVID-19 (a few samples of this study predate the infection). Cell type and time point are not known.

This clonotype was observed a handful of times. The J gene is TRBJ1-5, the V gene TRBV27; D remains ambiguous. Trimming removed 3 bases from V and 0 bases from J, with 9 bases in between. The CDR3 spans 15 residues. CDR1 MNHEY and CDR2 SMNVEV come from the germline V gene (reference sequence). CDR3 coding DNA: TGTGCCAGCAGTTTGAACGGATATAGCAATCAGCCCCAGCATTTT. Amino acids: CASSLNGYSNQPQHF.

This clonotype came up a few times. J is TRBJ2-3 and V is TRBV2; D gene uncertain. The CDR3 sequence is 15 residues long. The germline V gene has CDR1 SNHLY and CDR2 FYNNEI. The V and J ends lost 4 bases and 1 base respectively, with 12 bases between them. The CDR3 nucleotides read TGTGCCAGCAGTGCCGCCCGCGTAGGCACAGATACGCAGTATTTT. Residues: CASSAARVGTDTQYF. Full variable domain (missing parts from reference TRBV2 and TRBJ2-3): EPEVTQTPSHQVTQMGQEVILRCVPISNHLYFYWYRQILGQKVEFLVSFYNNEISEKSEIFDDQFSVERPDGSNFTLKIRSTKLEDSAMYFCASSAARVGTDTQYFGPGTRLTVL.

The J gene is TRBJ1-2, the V gene TRBV12-3 or TRBV12-4; 7 bases are a match to TRBD1. Unmatched junction bases numbered 7, after V lost 5 bases and J lost 7 bases. CDR3 length: 13 residues. The CDR3, as DNA: TGTGCCAGCAGTCTAGGGGGCTTGGGTGGCTACACCTTC. Protein: CASSLGGLGGYTF.

This clonotype has only a few counts. This rearrangement joins TRBV19 to TRBJ2-7; no clear D. V was clipped by 7 bases and J by 2 bases, with 15 bases between them. The CDR3 has 14 amino acids. Germline V gene sequence: CDR1 LNHDA, CDR2 SQIVND (reference sequence). The CDR3 loop reads CASTWSHRTYEQYF. DNA of the CDR3: TGTGCCAGTACGTGGTCACACCGGACCTACGAGCAGTACTTC.

This clonotype was counted between two and nine times. The genes are TRBV4-2 and TRBJ2-7; D is ambiguous. The CDR3 extends over 13 amino acids. Germline values: CDR1 LGHNA, CDR2 YNFKEQ. Trimming shortened V by 0 bases and J by 3 bases, and 6 bases separated the two germline ends. This CDR3 reads CASSQDSGYEQYF. CDR3 DNA sequence: TGTGCCAGCAGCCAAGATTCGGGCTACGAGCAGTACTTC.

This rearrangement joins TRBV7-9 to TRBJ2-7, with 7 bases aligning to TRBD1. Germline CDR1 SEHNR, CDR2 FQNEAQ (reference sequence). V lost 2 bases to trimming and J lost 4 bases; unmatched junction nucleotides: 8. The length of the CDR3 is 15 residues. The chain's CDR3 is CASSLYQGERYEQYF. CDR3 DNA sequence: TGTGCCAGCAGCTTATACCAGGGGGAGAGGTACGAGCAGTACTTC.

The V and J genes are TRBV3-1 and TRBJ1-1; TRBD1 is a possible D gene (5 bases). The CDR3 sequence is 12 residues long. Germline loops: CDR1 LGHDT, CDR2 YNNKEL (reference sequence). The V and J ends lost 6 bases and 5 bases respectively, with 10 bases between them. In DNA form, the CDR3 reads TGTGCCAGCAGGGGGCCGGGGACTGAAGCTTTCTTT. Encoded protein: CASRGPGTEAFF.

There are a few counts of this clonotype. The genes are TRBV28 and TRBJ1-2; D is ambiguous. Trimming pared 6 bases from V and 8 bases from J, leaving 10 bases between. From germline, CDR1 is MDHEN and CDR2 SYDVKM. This CDR3 has 11 residues. CDR3 sequence (DNA): TGTGCCAGCAGGTCCCTGGAAGGCTACACCTTC. Its translation: CASRSLEGYTF.

The rearrangement joins TRBV6-5 to TRBJ1-4; 8 bases map to TRBD1. Germline values: CDR1 MNHEY, CDR2 SVGAGI. The CDR3 runs to 17 residues. The trim removed 2 bases at V and 6 bases at J, leaving 11 bases unmatched. CDR3 amino acids: CASSYTLPGTGDEKLFF. The CDR3 nucleotides read TGTGCCAGCAGTTACACACTACCCGGGACAGGAGATGAAAAACTGTTTTTT.

This clonotype was recorded a few times. The rearrangement uses TRBV7-9 and TRBJ1-2, with 11 nucleotides matching TRBD1. Germline trimming cut 5 bases from V and 2 bases from J; bases unmatched to any gene: 4. Germline values: CDR1 SEHNR, CDR2 FQNEAQ (reference sequence). The CDR3 consists of 15 residues. The CDR3 reads CASSRGQGENYGYTF. CDR3 in DNA: TGTGCCAGCAGCCGGGGACAGGGGGAGAACTATGGCTACACCTTC. The entire variable domain, with the rest obtained from reference TRBV7-9 and TRBJ1-2, is as follows: DTGVSQNPRHKITKRGQNVTFRCDPISEHNRLYWYRQTLGQGPEFLTYFQNEAQLEKSRLLSDRFSAERPKGSFSTLEIQRTEQGDSAMYLCASSRGQGENYGYTFGSGTRLTVV.

V usage is TRBV9 and J usage is TRBJ1-6; TRBD1 might be the D (6 bases). CDR1 and CDR2 (germline): SGDLS, YYNGEE. The V and J ends lost 2 bases and 8 bases respectively, with 14 bases between them. The CDR3 length is 15 residues. The CDR3 here is CASSVGPPGDSPLHF. CDR3 DNA: TGTGCCAGCAGCGTCGGGCCCCCAGGGGATTCACCCCTCCACTTT. The whole variable domain, remainder taken from reference TRBV9 and TRBJ1-6, is DSGVTQTPKHLITATGQRVTLRCSPRSGDLSVYWYQQSLDQGLQFLIQYYNGEERAKGNILERFSAQQFPDLHSELNLSSLELGDSALYFCASSVGPPGDSPLHFGNGTRLTVT.

This clonotype was found a few times. The J gene is TRBJ2-3, the V gene TRBV5-1; possibly TRBD1 for D (5 bases). The CDR3 is 16 amino acids. The V end was cut by 2 bases, the J end by 0 bases, with 13 bases between. Germline V lookup: CDR1 SGHRS, CDR2 YFSETQ. In nucleotides, the CDR3 is TGCGCCAGCAGCTTCTGGGGCAGGATTAGCACAGATACGCAGTATTTT. Translation gives CASSFWGRISTDTQYF.

Here the CDR3 reads CAISDSPGQGASETEAFF. In DNA form, the CDR3 reads TGTGCCATCAGTGATTCGCCCGGACAGGGGGCTTCGGAAACTGAAGCTTTCTTT. The chain has TRBV10-3 and TRBJ1-1, with TRBD1 matching 11 bases. CDR1 is ENHRY and CDR2 is SYGVKD in the germline V gene. CDR3 length: 18 residues. The trim removed 3 bases at V and 5 bases at J, leaving 14 bases unmatched.

This clonotype occurred a few times. The chain joins TRBV20-1 to TRBJ1-1, with D tentatively TRBD1 (6 bases). Trimming removed 7 bases at V and 4 bases at J, with 16 bases between. This CDR3 spans 13 amino acids. Germline V CDR1 and CDR2: DFQATT, SNEGSKA (reference sequence). CDR3 nucleotide sequence: TGCAGTGTTCAGGGGTTAGGGGGCACTGAAGCTTTCTTT. Translated: CSVQGLGGTEAFF.

V is TRBV6-5 and J is TRBJ2-7, with 9 bases that match TRBD1. The CDR3 extends over 14 amino acids. The trim removed 6 bases at V and 2 bases at J, leaving 5 bases unmatched. CDR1 is MNHEY and CDR2 is SVGAGI in the germline V gene. The CDR3 coding sequence is TGTGCCAGCAGCGGGTGGGACAGGGCCTACGAGCAGTACTTC. Encoded protein: CASSGWDRAYEQYF.

The chain employs TRBV12-3 or TRBV12-4 and TRBJ2-7; TRBD1 matches at 7 bases. Trimming cost V 5 bases and J 7 bases; bases outside gene matches: 14. The CDR3 consists of 15 residues. The CDR3 protein is CASSRSPTGLSEQYF. The CDR3 bases are TGTGCCAGCAGTCGCAGTCCGACAGGGTTAAGTGAGCAGTACTTC.

This clonotype showed up just a few times. This chain uses TRBV12-3 or TRBV12-4 with TRBJ2-7; D ambiguous. V was shortened by 3 bases and J by 4 bases, with 13 bases between the two germline ends. This CDR3 is built from 14 residues. This chain's CDR3 is CASSLSNLGYEQYF. CDR3 in DNA: TGTGCCAGCAGTTTGAGTAATCTCGGGTACGAGCAGTACTTC.

This clonotype was detected ten times or more. The chain carries TRBV7-3 and TRBJ2-3; D unresolved. Between the trimmed V and J ends, which lost 5 bases and 3 bases, there was a span of 9 bases. CDR3 length: 13 residues. CDR1 is SGHTA, CDR2 FQGTGA, per germline. CDR3 amino acids: CASSLARTDTQYF. CDR3 in DNA: TGTGCCAGCAGCCTTGCCAGGACAGATACGCAGTATTTT.

V is TRBV24-1 and J is TRBJ1-5; TRBD1 might be the D (5 bases). The CDR3 loop spans 15 amino acids. Germline V CDR1 and CDR2: KGHDR, SFDVKD. Trimming pared 4 bases from V and 7 bases from J, leaving 16 bases between. CDR3 coding DNA: TGTGCCACCAGTGACCACCGGGGGAGAGACCAGCCCCAGCATTTT. Translating gives CATSDHRGRDQPQHF.

This clonotype has a handful of counts. V gene TRBV5-4 combines with J gene TRBJ2-3, with TRBD1 as a possible D gene (6 bases). The germline CDR1 and CDR2 sequences are SGHNT and YYREEE (reference sequence). The CDR3 contains 12 residues. Trimming removed 4 bases from V and 5 bases from J, with 8 bases in between. As DNA, the CDR3 is TGTGCCAGCAGCCAAGGGGGAGATACGCAGTATTTT. Residues: CASSQGGDTQYF.

The V gene is TRBV5-1, the J gene TRBJ2-2; D is undetermined. Germline V gives CDR1 SGHRS, CDR2 YFSETQ. The CDR3 covers 15 residues. The V end lost 0 bases, the J end lost 4 bases, and 10 bases lay between the germline ends. Here the CDR3 DNA reads TGCGCCAGCAGCTTGGAAGGCGGTGGCACCGGGGAGCTGTTTTTT. Encoded protein: CASSLEGGGTGELFF.

This clonotype has ten or more counts. The chain uses TRBV5-1 and TRBJ2-1; TRBD2 agrees at 11 bases. Trimming took 4 bases from V and 7 from J; bases not matched to a gene: 4. The CDR3 length is 14 residues. Germline CDR1 SGHRS, CDR2 YFSETQ. Here the CDR3 reads CASSTSSGRNEQFF. The CDR3 coding sequence is TGCGCCAGCAGCACGTCTAGCGGGAGGAATGAGCAGTTCTTC.

This clonotype was seen a few times. DNA of the CDR3: TGTGCCAGCAGACCGGACCCCGGGTTGAGCCAGCCCCAGCATTTT. Translated, it gives CASRPDPGLSQPQHF. J is TRBJ1-5 and V is TRBV6-5; D unclear. V was trimmed by 6 bases and J by 7 bases, leaving 19 bases between them. Germline assignment: CDR1 MNHEY and CDR2 SVGAGI. This CDR3 has 15 residues.

The J gene is TRBJ2-1, the V gene TRBV24-1, with D possibly called TRBD1 or TRBD2 (6 bases each). V shed 9 bases and J shed 2 bases, with 10 bases lying between them. In germline, CDR1 is KGHDR, CDR2 SFDVKD. The CDR3 length is 13 residues. CDR3 sequence: CATVGGTYNEQFF. DNA for the CDR3: TGTGCCACCGTCGGGGGCACCTACAATGAGCAGTTCTTC.

Only a few counts were recorded for this clonotype. The chain has TRBV12-3 or TRBV12-4 and TRBJ1-5; D is uncertain. The CDR3 loop spans 12 amino acids. Trimming pared 6 bases from V and 4 bases from J, leaving 7 bases between. CDR3 nucleotide sequence: TGTGCCAGCAGGGGCCTGAATCAGCCCCAGCATTTT. Translated, it gives CASRGLNQPQHF.

This sequence joins TRBV6-2 or TRBV6-3 and TRBJ1-2; D is undetermined. In germline, CDR1 is MNHEY, CDR2 SVGEGT. The V end lost 3 bases, the J end lost 12 bases, and 14 bases lay between the germline ends. This CDR3 region has 12 residues. The CDR3 region is CASSYGGNEDTF. The CDR3 coding sequence is TGTGCCAGCAGTTATGGTGGGAACGAGGACACCTTC.

The V call is TRBV2, the J call TRBJ2-1; 10 bases fit TRBD2. J was trimmed by 5 bases and V by 6 bases; bases with no gene match: 13. CDR3 length: 17 amino acids. The germline V gene has CDR1 SNHLY and CDR2 FYNNEI. CDR3 region: CASRPTSGRITDNEQFF. The CDR3 DNA reads TGTGCCAGCAGACCGACTAGCGGGCGTATAACGGACAATGAGCAGTTCTTC.

This clonotype was counted a few times. The chain combines TRBV11-2 with TRBJ1-2, with a possible D match to TRBD1 (5 bases). Germline values: CDR1 SGHAT, CDR2 FQNNGV. This CDR3 is 15 amino acids long. V was cut by 6 bases and J by 5 bases, with 19 bases left in between. The DNA for the CDR3 is TGTGCCAGCAGTCTAATACGGGACGGGCTGTATGGCTACACCTTC. The encoded protein is CASSLIRDGLYGYTF.

This clonotype showed up just a few times. The chain joins TRBV15 to TRBJ2-2; 8 bases are a match to TRBD2. CDR3 length equals 17 residues. V shed 0 bases and J 6 bases; nucleotides not matched to a gene: 9. The germline CDR1 and CDR2 sequences are LNHNV and YYDKDF (reference sequence). CDR3 region: CATSRDYPGGSAGELFF. CDR3 bases: TGTGCCACCAGCAGAGATTACCCGGGGGGGTCGGCCGGGGAGCTGTTTTTT.

This clonotype was counted between two and nine times. The V gene is TRBV9, the J gene TRBJ1-3, with D perhaps matching TRBD1 (5 bases). Germline V gene lookup returns CDR1 SGDLS and CDR2 YYNGEE. The V end lost 4 bases, the J end lost 0 bases, and 11 bases lay between the germline ends. The CDR3 totals 15 residues. In DNA, the CDR3 is TGTGCCAGCAGCCCCCGACAGTACTCTGGAAACACCATATATTTT. It codes for CASSPRQYSGNTIYF.

This clonotype was seen only a few times. This chain uses TRBV4-3 with TRBJ2-1; the match to TRBD1 covers 8 bases. Germline V gene sequence: CDR1 LGHNA, CDR2 YSLEER. The CDR3 consists of 15 residues. V shed 4 bases and J 5 bases; nucleotides not matched to a gene: 7. The CDR3 region has the DNA TGCGCCAGCAGCCTGGGACAGGCCCCTAACAATGAGCAGTTCTTC. Translation: CASSLGQAPNNEQFF.